A single sample gave rise to the 24 T cell receptor beta chains below, sequenced in a study of Graves' ophthalmopathy and Graves' hyperthyroidism. The TCR beta CDR3 regions underwent amplification from RNA transcripts. The workflow started with a first-round RT-PCR run with HTBI primers and then moved on to a second-round multiplex PCR. TCRdb used MiXCR to reprocess the multiplex PCR reads, holding one entry per CDR3 protein. The table has 260,000 or so distinct CDR3 sequences, 45% to 55% seen once. Sequencing was carried out using peripheral blood. The origin of the receptors is an adult man with Graves' ophthalmopathy.

The chain is built from TRBV7-9 and TRBJ1-2; TRBD1 agrees at 8 bases. V shed 6 bases and J 7 bases; nucleotides not matched to a gene: 19. Germline-derived CDR1 and CDR2 are SEHNR and FQNEAQ (reference sequence). CDR3 length: 17 residues. CDR3 sequence (DNA): TGTGCCAGCAGTCCAGGGTCAGGACAGGGCTTGGTGACTGGCTACACCTTC. Its translation: CASSPGSGQGLVTGYTF.

This clonotype was detected only a few times. The chain carries TRBV9 and TRBJ1-4; possible D gene TRBD1, 6 bases. CDR3 length equals 14 residues. Trimming shortened V by 0 bases and J by 6 bases, and 9 bases separated the two germline ends. Per germline, CDR1 SGDLS and CDR2 YYNGEE. CDR3 sequence (DNA): TGTGCCAGCAGCGTAGACAGGGTGGATGAAAAACTGTTTTTT. It yields the protein CASSVDRVDEKLFF.

The J gene is TRBJ2-2, the V gene TRBV7-6, with D unclear. There are 14 residues in the CDR3. Germline CDR1 and CDR2: SGHVS and FNYEAQ. Trimming took off 4 bases at V and 9 bases at J, with 15 bases between the two ends. The CDR3 DNA reads TGTGCCAGCAGCTCCGTGGGTGGGCGGTGGGAGCTGTTTTTT. Its protein product is CASSSVGGRWELFF.

The V and J genes are TRBV7-9 and TRBJ2-2; D is uncertain. The CDR3 totals 13 residues. CDR1 is SEHNR and CDR2 is FQNEAQ in the germline V gene (reference sequence). Trimming pared 3 bases from V and 5 bases from J, leaving 7 bases between. The CDR3 is CASSLGWTGELFF. CDR3 DNA sequence: TGTGCCAGCAGCTTGGGTTGGACCGGGGAGCTGTTTTTT. Drawing the rest from reference TRBV7-9 and TRBJ2-2, the complete variable domain is DTGVSQNPRHKITKRGQNVTFRCDPISEHNRLYWYRQTLGQGPEFLTYFQNEAQLEKSRLLSDRFSAERPKGSFSTLEIQRTEQGDSAMYLCASSLGWTGELFFGEGSRLTVL.

The chain links TRBV19 to TRBJ1-2; TRBD1 agrees at 9 bases. There are 16 residues in the CDR3. The V gene end was trimmed by 3 bases and the J gene end by 7 bases; junction bases not matched to a gene: 12. From germline, CDR1 is LNHDA and CDR2 SQIVND (reference sequence). CDR3 nucleotide sequence: TGTGCCAGTAGTATGGAGGGGACAGGGAGAGGAACTGGCTACACCTTC. Residues: CASSMEGTGRGTGYTF.

This clonotype came up many times. The rearrangement uses TRBV4-1 and TRBJ2-7; 8 nucleotides line up with TRBD2. Germline V gene lookup returns CDR1 MGHRA and CDR2 YSYEKL. The CDR3 consists of 15 residues. Trimming removed 5 bases from V and 1 base from J; junction bases left unmatched: 7. The CDR3 reads CASSITSGQSYEQYF. The DNA of the CDR3 is TGCGCCAGCAGCATTACTAGCGGCCAGTCCTACGAGCAGTACTTC.

The chain has TRBV20-1 and TRBJ1-2; the match to TRBD1 covers 7 bases. This CDR3 comprises 14 residues. The germline V gene has CDR1 DFQATT and CDR2 SNEGSKA (reference sequence). J gave up 8 bases and V 6 bases, and 15 bases lay outside the gene matches. The CDR3: CSASRGQNRGGYTF. CDR3 nucleotides: TGCAGTGCCAGTCGGGGACAGAACCGCGGGGGCTACACCTTC.

The CDR3 DNA sequence: TGTGCCAGCAGTCGCGACCTGACAGGGTTTCAAGAGACCCAGTACTTC. It specifies CASSRDLTGFQETQYF. This sequence joins TRBV12-3 or TRBV12-4 and TRBJ2-5; 7 positions match TRBD1. J gave up 2 bases and V 5 bases, and 11 bases lay outside the gene matches. The CDR3 runs 16 residues.

Only one count was recorded for this clonotype. The gene calls are TRBV5-1 and TRBJ2-5; TRBD2 matches 10 bases. Germline CDR1 and CDR2: SGHRS and YFSETQ. Trimming removed 3 bases from V and 9 bases from J; junction bases left unmatched: 11. The CDR3 is 15 amino acids. This CDR3 reads CASSSGTSEGRAQYF. In DNA form, the CDR3 reads TGCGCCAGCAGCTCCGGGACTAGCGAGGGGCGAGCCCAGTACTTC.

The chain couples TRBV7-9 to TRBJ2-6, with 8 positions matching TRBD2. This CDR3 spans 17 amino acids. V lost 3 bases, J lost 0 bases, and 4 bases stayed unmatched. CDR1 is SEHNR and CDR2 is FQNEAQ in the germline V gene (reference sequence). CDR3 amino acids: CASSFLAGSSGANVLTF. In DNA, the CDR3 is TGTGCCAGCAGCTTCCTAGCGGGTTCCTCTGGGGCCAACGTCCTGACTTTC.

Many counts were recorded for this clonotype. The chain combines TRBV10-3 with TRBJ2-6; no clear D gene. V was trimmed by 2 bases and J by 4 bases, leaving 9 bases between them. Germline values: CDR1 ENHRY, CDR2 SYGVKD. The CDR3 is 15 amino acids. CDR3 residues: CAISERATGANVLTF. As DNA, the CDR3 is TGTGCCATCAGTGAGCGGGCGACGGGGGCCAACGTCCTGACTTTC.

The chain has TRBV2 and TRBJ2-2; 7 positions agree with TRBD1. V lost 4 bases to trimming and J lost 5 bases; unmatched junction nucleotides: 7. The germline V gene encodes CDR1 SNHLY and CDR2 FYNNEI. The CDR3 loop spans 15 amino acids. The CDR3 loop is CASSGTGAATGELFF. CDR3 DNA: TGTGCCAGCAGTGGTACAGGGGCGGCAACCGGGGAGCTGTTTTTT.

As regards this clonotype: This CDR3 fails to terminate in the conserved phenylalanine or tryptophan, so it likely reflects a read error. The V and J genes are TRBV29-1 and TRBJ1-2, with D uncertain. The CDR3 runs 10 residues. The germline V and J ends were trimmed by 4 bases and 8 bases, with 8 bases remaining between them. Germline lookup yields CDR1 SQVTM and CDR2 ANQGSEA. CDR3 protein: CSVGNKGYTL. The CDR3, as DNA: TGCAGCGTTGGGAATAAGGGCTACACCCTC.

V usage is TRBV9 and J usage is TRBJ1-2; D might be TRBD1 (5 bases). CDR1 and CDR2 from the germline V gene are SGDLS and YYNGEE. The V end lost 2 bases, the J end lost 3 bases, and 14 bases lay between the germline ends. The CDR3 extends over 15 amino acids. CDR3 in amino acids: CASSVGGRVHYGYTF. The CDR3 DNA sequence: TGTGCCAGCAGCGTCGGGGGACGGGTGCACTATGGCTACACCTTC.

This clonotype was counted a few times. This chain joins TRBV20-1 and TRBJ2-7; a weak D match, TRBD2 (5 bases). This CDR3 spans 14 amino acids. From germline, CDR1 is DFQATT and CDR2 SNEGSKA (reference sequence). Trimming took 2 bases from V and 0 from J, leaving 11 bases between them. Here the CDR3 DNA reads TGCAGTGCTAGAAAAGACACTAGCTCCTACGAGCAGTACTTC. Its protein product is CSARKDTSSYEQYF.

In regard to this clonotype: Mismatch with germline at one junction end may stem from a read error. The chain carries TRBV5-8 and TRBJ1-1; no reliable D call. There are 15 residues in the CDR3. CDR1 and CDR2 (germline): SGHTS, YDEGEE. The CDR3 reads CASSLVGEINTEAFF. The CDR3 bases are TGCGCCAGCAGCTTGGTGGGAGAGATTAACACTGAAGCTTTCTTT. The entire variable domain, with the rest obtained from reference TRBV5-8 and TRBJ1-1, is as follows: EAGVTQSPTHLIKTRGQQATLRCSPISGHTSVYWYQQALGLGLQFLLWYDEGEERNRGNFPPRFSGRQFPNYSSELNVNALELEDSALYLCASSLVGEINTEAFFGQGTRLTVV.

The chain recombines TRBV7-8 with TRBJ1-1; TRBD1 matches 12 bases. Germline values: CDR1 SGHVS, CDR2 FQNEAQ. The CDR3 is made up of 17 amino acids. The junction had 8 bases not matched to a gene; V was cut back by 5 bases and J by 1 base. The CDR3 sequence is CASSTLGQGASNTEAFF. The CDR3 DNA reads as TGTGCCAGCAGCACATTGGGACAGGGGGCCTCGAACACTGAAGCTTTCTTT.

V is TRBV19 and J is TRBJ1-1; D unclear. This CDR3 contains 12 residues. Germline CDR1 and CDR2: LNHDA and SQIVND (reference sequence). V was shortened by 11 bases and J by 1 base, with 11 bases between the two germline ends. Here the CDR3 DNA reads TGTGCCTGGAGTAAAACGAACACTGAAGCTTTCTTT. Translating it yields CAWSKTNTEAFF.

This clonotype has just a few counts. V usage is TRBV20-1 and J usage is TRBJ1-6, with a weak D call TRBD1 (5 bases). The CDR3 is 15 amino acids. Per the germline V gene, CDR1 is DFQATT and CDR2 is SNEGSKA (reference sequence). With 3 bases removed from V and 9 bases from J, the gap between germline ends came to 18 bases. The CDR3 spells CSARIQRGGVSPLHF. CDR3 DNA: TGCAGTGCTAGGATCCAGAGGGGAGGTGTTTCACCCCTCCACTTT.

This clonotype was seen only a few times. The chain couples TRBV15 to TRBJ2-7; a weak D match, TRBD2 (6 bases). This CDR3 has 17 residues. V was clipped by 3 bases and J by 1 base, with 19 bases between them. CDR1 and CDR2 from the germline V gene are LNHNV and YYDKDF (reference sequence). The CDR3 reads CATSSDIRDSFSYEQYF. The CDR3 DNA reads TGTGCCACCAGCAGTGATATCCGGGACTCCTTTTCCTACGAGCAGTACTTC.

The J gene is TRBJ2-7, the V gene TRBV20-1; tentatively, D is TRBD2 (7 bases). V was cut by 4 bases and J by 2 bases, with 21 bases left in between. The CDR3 loop spans 16 amino acids. The germline V gene has CDR1 DFQATT and CDR2 SNEGSKA (reference sequence). The CDR3 DNA reads TGCAGTGCTAAGCCCCTCATGCGGGGGCCAGCCTACGAGCAGTACTTC. It encodes CSAKPLMRGPAYEQYF.

This clonotype showed up just a few times. V and J are TRBV24-1 and TRBJ2-5, with D possibly being TRBD2 (5 bases). Germline lookup yields CDR1 KGHDR and CDR2 SFDVKD. This CDR3 region has 14 residues. V gave up 0 bases and J gave up 4 bases, with 8 bases separating them. This CDR3 is CATSDLGEGETQYF. CDR3 nucleotides: TGTGCCACCAGTGATTTGGGAGAGGGAGAGACCCAGTACTTC.

The rearrangement joins TRBV29-1 to TRBJ2-2; D possibly corresponds to TRBD2 (6 bases). The CDR3 is made up of 14 amino acids. Per the germline V gene, CDR1 is SQVTM and CDR2 is ANQGSEA. V lost 4 bases to trimming and J lost 4 bases, with 13 bases between them. CDR3 region: CSVGPGGLTGELFF. CDR3 bases: TGCAGCGTTGGGCCCGGGGGTCTCACCGGGGAGCTGTTTTTT.

J is TRBJ1-3 and V is TRBV9; D unclear. The CDR3 contains 16 residues. Germline CDR1 is SGDLS and CDR2 is YYNGEE. Trimming left V 4 bases short and J 0 bases short, with 14 bases between. The CDR3 DNA reads TGTGCCAGCAGCCAAGAGGGATCACACTCTGGAAACACCATATATTTT. This translates into CASSQEGSHSGNTIYF.